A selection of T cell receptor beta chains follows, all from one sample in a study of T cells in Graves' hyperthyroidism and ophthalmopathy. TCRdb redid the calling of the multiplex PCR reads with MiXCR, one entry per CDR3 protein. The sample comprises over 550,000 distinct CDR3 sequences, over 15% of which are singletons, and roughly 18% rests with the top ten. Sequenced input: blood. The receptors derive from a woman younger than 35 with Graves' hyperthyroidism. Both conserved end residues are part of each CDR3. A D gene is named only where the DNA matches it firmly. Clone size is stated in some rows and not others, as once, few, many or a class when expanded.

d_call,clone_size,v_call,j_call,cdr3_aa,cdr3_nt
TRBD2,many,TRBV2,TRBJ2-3,CASSGTSGSRTDTQYF,TGTGCCAGCAGCGGGACTAGCGGGAGTAGAACAGATACGCAGTATTTT
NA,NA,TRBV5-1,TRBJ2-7,CASSLDAREGEQYF,TGCGCCAGCAGCTTGGATGCGCGGGAAGGCGAGCAGTACTTC
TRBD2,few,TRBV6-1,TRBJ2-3,CATPSGLATDTQYF,TGTGCCACCCCCTCGGGACTAGCAACAGATACGCAGTATTTT
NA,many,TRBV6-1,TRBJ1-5,CASSSRQAGNQPQHF,TGTGCCAGCAGTTCGCGGCAGGCGGGAAATCAGCCCCAGCATTTT
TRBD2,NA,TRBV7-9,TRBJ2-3,CASSARGDTDTQYF,TGTGCCAGCAGCGCTCGGGGGGACACAGATACGCAGTATTTT
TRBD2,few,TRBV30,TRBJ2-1,CAWSPLAGGGEQFF,TGTGCCTGGAGTCCTCTAGCGGGAGGGGGTGAGCAGTTCTTC
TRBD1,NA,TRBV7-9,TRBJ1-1,CASSADREDSEAFF,TGTGCCAGCAGCGCGGACAGGGAGGATAGTGAAGCTTTCTTT
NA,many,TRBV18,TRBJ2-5,CASSPPSAETQYF,TGTGCCAGCTCACCACCGTCCGCTGAGACCCAGTACTTC
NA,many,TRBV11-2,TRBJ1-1,CASSRAGHLNTEAFF,TGTGCCAGCAGTAGAGCGGGACACTTGAACACTGAAGCTTTCTTT
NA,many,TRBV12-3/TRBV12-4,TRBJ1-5,CASSLSGIIGQPQHF,TGTGCCAGCAGTTTATCCGGGATTATCGGACAGCCCCAGCATTTT
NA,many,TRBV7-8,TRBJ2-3,CASSRGGASDTQYF,TGTGCCAGCAGCAGGGGGGGGGCATCAGATACGCAGTATTTT
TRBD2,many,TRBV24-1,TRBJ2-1,CATSDGTSGGYNEQFF,TGTGCCACCAGTGACGGGACTAGCGGGGGCTACAATGAGCAGTTCTTC
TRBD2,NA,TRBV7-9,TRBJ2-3,CASSLDRDYRRQYF,TGTGCCAGCAGCTTAGACCGGGACTACCGTAGGCAGTATTTT
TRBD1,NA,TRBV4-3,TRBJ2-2,CASSQESAGGWATGELFF,TGCGCCAGCAGCCAAGAAAGCGCAGGGGGTTGGGCCACCGGGGAGCTGTTTTTT
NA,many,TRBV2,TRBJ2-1,CASSAGRDYNEQFF,TGTGCCAGCAGTGCCGGGCGGGACTACAATGAGCAGTTCTTC
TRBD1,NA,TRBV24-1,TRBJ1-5,CATSDSGTVPNQPQHF,TGTGCCACCAGTGACTCCGGGACAGTCCCCAATCAGCCCCAGCATTTT
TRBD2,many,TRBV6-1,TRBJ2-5,CASSYRFLAGGETQYF,TGTGCCAGCAGTTACCGCTTCCTAGCGGGGGGTGAGACCCAGTACTTC
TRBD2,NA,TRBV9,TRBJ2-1,CASSVATGGSSYNEQFF,TGTGCCAGCAGCGTAGCTACGGGCGGGAGCTCCTACAATGAGCAGTTCTTC
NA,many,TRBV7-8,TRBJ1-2,CASSVRGYYGYTF,TGTGCCAGCAGCGTCCGGGGATACTATGGCTACACCTTC
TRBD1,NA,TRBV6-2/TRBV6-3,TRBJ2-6,CASSYGTGFLGRGANVLTF,TGTGCCAGCAGTTACGGGACAGGGTTTTTAGGGAGGGGGGCCAACGTCCTGACTTTC
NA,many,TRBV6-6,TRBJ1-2,CASSYSDTPGSGYTF,TGTGCCAGCAGTTACTCGGACACCCCCGGGAGTGGCTACACCTTC
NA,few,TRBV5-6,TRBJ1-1,CASRRLAIGMNTEAFF,TGTGCCAGCAGGAGGTTGGCAATAGGGATGAACACTGAAGCTTTCTTT
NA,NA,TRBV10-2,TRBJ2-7,CASSPPPEGEQYF,TGCGCCAGCTCTCCCCCGCCTGAAGGCGAGCAGTACTTC
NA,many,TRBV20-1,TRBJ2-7,CSARVWAGSYEQYF,TGCAGTGCTAGAGTTTGGGCAGGTTCTTACGAGCAGTACTTC
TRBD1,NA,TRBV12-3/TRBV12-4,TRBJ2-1,CASTTGDRGFHEQFF,TGTGCCAGCACCACAGGGGACAGGGGGTTCCATGAGCAGTTCTTC
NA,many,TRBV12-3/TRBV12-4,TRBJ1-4,CASSLGGGLSYEKLFF,TGTGCCAGCAGTTTGGGTGGCGGGCTTTCTTATGAAAAACTGTTTTTT
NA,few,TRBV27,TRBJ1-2,CASKDRLYGYTF,TGTGCCAGCAAGGACAGACTCTATGGCTACACCTTC
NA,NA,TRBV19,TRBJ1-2,CASSILTEANYGYTF,TGTGCCAGTAGTATCTTAACAGAAGCTAACTATGGCTACACCTTC
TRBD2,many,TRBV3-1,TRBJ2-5,CASSPGLAGGQETQYF,TGTGCCAGCAGCCCTGGACTAGCGGGGGGGCAGGAGACCCAGTACTTC
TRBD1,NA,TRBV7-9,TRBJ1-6,CASSPNRGPSSYNSPLHF,TGTGCCAGCAGTCCGAACAGGGGGCCAAGCTCCTATAATTCACCCCTCCACTTT
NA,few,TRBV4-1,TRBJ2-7,CASSQGPTYEQYF,TGCGCCAGCAGCCAAGGCCCTACTTACGAGCAGTACTTC
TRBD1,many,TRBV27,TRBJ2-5,CASSLPGQGAGETQYF,TGTGCCAGCAGTCTACCGGGACAGGGGGCGGGGGAGACCCAGTACTTC
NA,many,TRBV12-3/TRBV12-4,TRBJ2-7,CASKYLEGYEQYF,TGTGCCAGCAAATATTTGGAGGGCTACGAGCAGTACTTC
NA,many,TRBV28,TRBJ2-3,CASSLPKTSRLLDTQYF,TGTGCCAGCAGTTTACCAAAGACTAGTCGGTTATTGGATACGCAGTATTTT
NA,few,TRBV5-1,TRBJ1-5,CASPSHQEVQPQHF,TGCGCCAGCCCCTCTCACCAAGAAGTTCAGCCCCAGCATTTT
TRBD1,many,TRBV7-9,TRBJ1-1,CASSQTGGEAFF,TGTGCCAGCAGCCAGACAGGGGGTGAAGCTTTCTTT
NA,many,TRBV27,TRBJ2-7,CASSRRTNYEQYF,TGTGCCAGCAGTCGGCGAACCAACTACGAGCAGTACTTC
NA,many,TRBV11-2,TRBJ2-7,CASSLGARNYEQYF,TGTGCCAGCAGCTTAGGGGCCCGCAACTACGAGCAGTACTTC
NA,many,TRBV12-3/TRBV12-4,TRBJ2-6,CASSFIDSGANVLTF,TGTGCCAGCAGTTTTATAGACTCTGGGGCCAACGTCCTGACTTTC
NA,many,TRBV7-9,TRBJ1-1,CASSQGGGHLNTEAFF,TGTGCCAGCAGCCAAGGGGGGGGGCACCTGAACACTGAAGCTTTCTTT
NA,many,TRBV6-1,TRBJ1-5,CASSTRMGDVSNQPQHF,TGTGCCAGCAGTACACGCATGGGGGACGTTAGCAATCAGCCCCAGCATTTT
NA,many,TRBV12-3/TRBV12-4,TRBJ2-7,CASSFGSGGVYEQYF,TGTGCCAGCAGTTTCGGTAGCGGAGGGGTATACGAGCAGTACTTC
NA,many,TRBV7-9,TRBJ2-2,CASSLAQGVTGELFF,TGTGCCAGCAGCTTAGCGCAAGGAGTCACCGGGGAGCTGTTTTTT
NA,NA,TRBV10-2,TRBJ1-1,CASRDVPNTEAFF,TGCGCCAGCAGGGACGTTCCGAACACTGAAGCTTTCTTT
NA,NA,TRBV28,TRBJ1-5,CASSPGWAGQPQHF,TGTGCCAGCAGCCCCGGCTGGGCGGGACAGCCCCAGCATTTT
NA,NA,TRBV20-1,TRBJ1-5,CSARVAGGQPQHF,TGCAGTGCTAGAGTGGCGGGGGGTCAGCCCCAGCATTTT
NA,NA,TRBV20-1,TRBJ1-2,CSASISDRGYGYTF,TGCAGTGCTAGCATTTCCGACCGGGGGTATGGCTACACCTTC
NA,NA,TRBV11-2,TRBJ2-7,CASSLSFPGSSSYEQYF,TGTGCCAGCAGCTTAAGTTTTCCAGGGTCCAGCTCCTACGAGCAGTACTTC
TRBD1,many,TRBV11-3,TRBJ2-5,CASSDRTGSRTQYF,TGTGCCAGCAGCGACCGGACAGGTTCCAGGACCCAGTACTTC
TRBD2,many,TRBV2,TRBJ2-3,CASSNGLAGGGTDTQYF,TGTGCCAGCAGCAACGGACTAGCGGGAGGTGGCACAGATACGCAGTATTTT
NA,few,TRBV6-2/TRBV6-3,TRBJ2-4,CASSYSCCHNPNLDIQYF,TGTGCCAGCAGTTACTCGTGTTGTCACAACCCCAATTTAGACATTCAGTACTTC
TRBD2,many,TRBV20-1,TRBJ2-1,CTPGLAGNNEQFF,TGCACCCCGGGACTAGCGGGAAACAATGAGCAGTTCTTC
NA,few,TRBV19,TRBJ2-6,CASSIGAGANVLTF,TGTGCCAGTAGTATAGGCGCTGGGGCCAACGTCCTGACTTTC
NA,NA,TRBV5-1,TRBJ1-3,CASSLAGDTSGNTIYF,TGCGCCAGCAGCTTGGCCGGGGATACCTCTGGAAACACCATATATTTT
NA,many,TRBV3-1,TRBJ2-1,CASSLPGSSYNEQFF,TGTGCCAGCAGCCTACCAGGGAGCTCCTACAATGAGCAGTTCTTC
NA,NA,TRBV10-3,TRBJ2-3,CAISGTDTQYF,TGTGCCATTTCTGGCACAGATACGCAGTATTTT
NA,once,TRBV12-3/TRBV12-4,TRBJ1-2,CASSFRADYGYTF,TGTGCCAGCAGTTTCAGGGCAGACTATGGCTACACCTTC
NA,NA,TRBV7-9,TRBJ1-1,CASSLAWGTMNTEAFF,TGTGCCAGCAGCTTAGCGTGGGGCACAATGAACACTGAAGCTTTCTTT